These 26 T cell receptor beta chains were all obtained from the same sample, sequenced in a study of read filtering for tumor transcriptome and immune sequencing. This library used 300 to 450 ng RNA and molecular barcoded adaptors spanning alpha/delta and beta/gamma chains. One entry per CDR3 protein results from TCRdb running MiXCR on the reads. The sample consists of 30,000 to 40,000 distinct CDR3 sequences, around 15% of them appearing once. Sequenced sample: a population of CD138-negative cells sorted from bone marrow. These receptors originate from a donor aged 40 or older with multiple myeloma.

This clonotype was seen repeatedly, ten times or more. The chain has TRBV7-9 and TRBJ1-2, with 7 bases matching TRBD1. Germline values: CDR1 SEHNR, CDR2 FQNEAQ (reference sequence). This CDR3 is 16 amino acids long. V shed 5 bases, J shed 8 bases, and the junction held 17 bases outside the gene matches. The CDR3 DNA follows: TGTGCCAGCAGCCCCTCCGGGACAGCGGTTGATGGCGGCTACACCTTC. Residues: CASSPSGTAVDGGYTF.

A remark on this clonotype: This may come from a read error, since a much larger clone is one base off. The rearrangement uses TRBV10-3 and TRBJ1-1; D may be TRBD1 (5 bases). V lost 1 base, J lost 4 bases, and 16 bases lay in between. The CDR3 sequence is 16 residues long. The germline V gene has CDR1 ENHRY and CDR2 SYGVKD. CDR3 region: CAISEFGGGFATEAFF. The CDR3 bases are TGTGCCATCAGTGAGTTCGGTGGGGGTTTTGCCACTGAAGCTTTCTTT.

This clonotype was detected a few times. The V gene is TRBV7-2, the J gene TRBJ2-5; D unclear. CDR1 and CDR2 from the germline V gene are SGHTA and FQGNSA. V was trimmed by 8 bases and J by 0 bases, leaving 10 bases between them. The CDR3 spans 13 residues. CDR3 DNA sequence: TGTGCCAGCGGCACCCAGTACCAAGAGACCCAGTACTTC. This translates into CASGTQYQETQYF.

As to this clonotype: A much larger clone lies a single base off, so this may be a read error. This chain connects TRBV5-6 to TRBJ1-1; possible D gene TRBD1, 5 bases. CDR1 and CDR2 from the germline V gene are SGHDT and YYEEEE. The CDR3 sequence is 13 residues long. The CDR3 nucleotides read TGTGCCAGCCTCCCCCAGGGTGGGACTGAAGTTTTCTTT. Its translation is CASLPQGGTEVFF.

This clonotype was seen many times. CDR3 sequence: CASSSWGQGGDTQYF. CDR3 DNA sequence: TGTGCCAGCAGCTCGTGGGGACAGGGAGGGGATACGCAGTATTTT. The chain uses TRBV5-6 and TRBJ2-3; 9 bases match TRBD1. J was trimmed by 6 bases and V by 3 bases; bases with no gene match: 8. Germline lookup yields CDR1 SGHDT and CDR2 YYEEEE. There are 15 residues in the CDR3. Together with reference TRBV5-6 and TRBJ2-3, the CDR3 gives the full variable domain: DAGVTQSPTHLIKTRGQQVTLRCSPKSGHDTVSWYQQALGQGPQFIFQYYEEEERQRGNFPDRFSGHQFPNYSSELNVNALLLGDSALYLCASSSWGQGGDTQYFGPGTRLTVL.

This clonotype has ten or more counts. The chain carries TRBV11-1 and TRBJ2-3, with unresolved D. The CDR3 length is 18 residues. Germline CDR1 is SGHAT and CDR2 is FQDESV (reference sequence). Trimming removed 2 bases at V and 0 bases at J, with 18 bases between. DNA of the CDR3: TGTGCCAGCAGCTTACCTCCCCCCATGAGCCCTAGCACAGATACGCAGTATTTT. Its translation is CASSLPPPMSPSTDTQYF.

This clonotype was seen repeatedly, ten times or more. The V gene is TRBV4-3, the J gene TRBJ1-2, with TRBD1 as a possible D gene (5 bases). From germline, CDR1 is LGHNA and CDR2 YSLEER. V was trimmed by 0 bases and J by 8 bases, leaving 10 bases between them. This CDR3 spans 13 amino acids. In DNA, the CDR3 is TGCGCCAGCAGCCAAGATGGGGGTAGAGGCTACACCTTC. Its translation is CASSQDGGRGYTF.

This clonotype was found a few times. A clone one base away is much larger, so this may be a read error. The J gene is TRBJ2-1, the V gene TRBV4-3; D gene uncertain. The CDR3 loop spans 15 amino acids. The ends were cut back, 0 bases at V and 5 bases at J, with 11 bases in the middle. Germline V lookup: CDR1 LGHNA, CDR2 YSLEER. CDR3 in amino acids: CASSQDSWTHNEQFF. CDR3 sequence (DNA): TGCGCCAGCAGCCAAGATAGCTGGACCCACAATGAGCAGTTCTTC.

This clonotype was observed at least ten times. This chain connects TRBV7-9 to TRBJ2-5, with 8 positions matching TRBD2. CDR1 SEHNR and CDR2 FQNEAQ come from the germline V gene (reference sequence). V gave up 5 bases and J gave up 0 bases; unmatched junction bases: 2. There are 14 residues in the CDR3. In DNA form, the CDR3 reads TGTGCCAGCAGCCCGGGGGGGTACCAAGAGACCCAGTACTTC. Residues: CASSPGGYQETQYF.

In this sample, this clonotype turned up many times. The CDR3: CSASGKSAASYEQYF. The CDR3 region has the DNA TGCAGTGCTAGCGGGAAGTCAGCGGCTTCCTACGAGCAGTACTTC. The chain is built from TRBV20-1 and TRBJ2-7, with a tentative D call TRBD2 (5 bases). The CDR3 is 15 residues long. Germline V gene lookup returns CDR1 DFQATT and CDR2 SNEGSKA (reference sequence). Trimming shortened V by 3 bases and J by 1 base, and 16 bases separated the two germline ends.

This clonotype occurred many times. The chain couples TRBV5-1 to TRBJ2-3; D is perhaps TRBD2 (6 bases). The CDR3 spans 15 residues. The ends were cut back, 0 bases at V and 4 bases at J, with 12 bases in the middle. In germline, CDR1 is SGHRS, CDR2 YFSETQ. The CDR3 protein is CASSLVAGSADTQYF. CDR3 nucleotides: TGCGCCAGCAGCTTGGTGGCCGGGAGCGCAGATACGCAGTATTTT.

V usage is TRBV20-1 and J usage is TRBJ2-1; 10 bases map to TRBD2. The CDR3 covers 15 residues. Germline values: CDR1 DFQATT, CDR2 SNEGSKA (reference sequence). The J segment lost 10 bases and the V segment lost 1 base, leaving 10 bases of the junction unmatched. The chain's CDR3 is CSARVSSLAGAEQFF. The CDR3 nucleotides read TGCAGTGCTAGAGTTTCTAGTCTAGCGGGGGCCGAGCAGTTCTTC.

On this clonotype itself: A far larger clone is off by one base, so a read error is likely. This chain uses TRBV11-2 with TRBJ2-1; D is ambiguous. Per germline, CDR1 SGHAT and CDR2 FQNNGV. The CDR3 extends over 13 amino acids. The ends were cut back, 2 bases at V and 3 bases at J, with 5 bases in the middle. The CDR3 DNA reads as TGTGCCAGCAGCTTATCCGACTACAATGAGCAGTTCTTC. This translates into CASSLSDYNEQFF.

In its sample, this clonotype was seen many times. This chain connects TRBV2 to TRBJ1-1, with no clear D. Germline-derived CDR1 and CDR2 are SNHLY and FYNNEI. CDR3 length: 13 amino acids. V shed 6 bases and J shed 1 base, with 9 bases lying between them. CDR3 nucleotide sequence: TGTGCCAGCAGCGCGGGTCCGAACACTGAAGCTTTCTTT. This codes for CASSAGPNTEAFF.

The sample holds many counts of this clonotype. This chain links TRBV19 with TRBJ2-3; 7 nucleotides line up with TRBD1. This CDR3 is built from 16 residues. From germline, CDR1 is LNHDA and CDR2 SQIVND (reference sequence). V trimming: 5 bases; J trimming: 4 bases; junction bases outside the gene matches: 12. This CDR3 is CASSVVRGGRSDTQYF. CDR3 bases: TGTGCCAGTAGTGTCGTAAGAGGGGGCCGGTCAGATACGCAGTATTTT.

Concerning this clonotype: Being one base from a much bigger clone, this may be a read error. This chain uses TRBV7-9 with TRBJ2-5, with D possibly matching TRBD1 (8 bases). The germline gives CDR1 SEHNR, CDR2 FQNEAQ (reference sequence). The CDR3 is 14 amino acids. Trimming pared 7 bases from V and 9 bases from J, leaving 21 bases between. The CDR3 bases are TGTGCCAGCAAACAGGGGGGGATGGCTGAGGCCCAGTACTTC. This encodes CASKQGGMAEAQYF.

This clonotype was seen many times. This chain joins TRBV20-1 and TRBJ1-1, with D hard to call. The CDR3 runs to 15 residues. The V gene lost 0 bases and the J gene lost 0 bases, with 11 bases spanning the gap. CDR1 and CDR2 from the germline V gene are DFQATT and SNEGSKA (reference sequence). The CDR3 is CSARDPGRMNTEAFF. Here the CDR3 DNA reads TGCAGTGCTAGAGATCCTGGCAGAATGAACACTGAAGCTTTCTTT.

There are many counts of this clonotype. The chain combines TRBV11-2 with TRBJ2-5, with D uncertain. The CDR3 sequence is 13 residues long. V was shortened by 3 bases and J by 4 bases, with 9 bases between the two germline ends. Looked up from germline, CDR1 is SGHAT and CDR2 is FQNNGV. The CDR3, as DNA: TGTGCCAGCAGCTTTTCGGCCCCAGAGACCCAGTACTTC. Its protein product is CASSFSAPETQYF.

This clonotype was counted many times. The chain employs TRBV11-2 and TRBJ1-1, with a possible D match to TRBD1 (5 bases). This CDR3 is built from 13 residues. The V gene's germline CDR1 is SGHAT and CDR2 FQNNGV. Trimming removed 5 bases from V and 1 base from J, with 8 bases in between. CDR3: CASSPQANTEAFF. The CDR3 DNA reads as TGTGCCAGCAGCCCACAGGCGAACACTGAAGCTTTCTTT. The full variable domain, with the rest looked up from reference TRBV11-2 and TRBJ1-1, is EAGVAQSPRYKIIEKRQSVAFWCNPISGHATLYWYQQILGQGPKLLIQFQNNGVVDDSQLPKDRFSAERLKGVDSTLKIQPAKLEDSAVYLCASSPQANTEAFFGQGTRLTVV.

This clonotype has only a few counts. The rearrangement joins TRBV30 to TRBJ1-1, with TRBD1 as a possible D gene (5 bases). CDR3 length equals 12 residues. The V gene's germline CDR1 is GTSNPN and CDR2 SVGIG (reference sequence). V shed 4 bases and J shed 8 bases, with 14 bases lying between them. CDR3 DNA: TGTGCCTGGAATGGGCAGGGTATGGAAGCTTTCTTT. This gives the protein CAWNGQGMEAFF.

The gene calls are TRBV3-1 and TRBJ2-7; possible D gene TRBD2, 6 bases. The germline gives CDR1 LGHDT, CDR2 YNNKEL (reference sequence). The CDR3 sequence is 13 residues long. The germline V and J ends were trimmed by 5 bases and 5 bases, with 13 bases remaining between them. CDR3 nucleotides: TGTGCCAGCAGCAACCGGGGGAAGCACGAGCAGTACTTC. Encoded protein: CASSNRGKHEQYF.

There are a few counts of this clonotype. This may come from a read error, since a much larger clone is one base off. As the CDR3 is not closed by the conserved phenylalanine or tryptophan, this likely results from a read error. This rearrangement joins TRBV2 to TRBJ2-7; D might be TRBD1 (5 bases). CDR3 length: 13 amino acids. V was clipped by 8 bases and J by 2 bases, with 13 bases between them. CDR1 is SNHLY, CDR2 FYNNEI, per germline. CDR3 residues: CASGLGRAYEQYS. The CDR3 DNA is TGTGCCAGCGGTTTGGGCAGGGCCTACGAGCAGTACTCC.

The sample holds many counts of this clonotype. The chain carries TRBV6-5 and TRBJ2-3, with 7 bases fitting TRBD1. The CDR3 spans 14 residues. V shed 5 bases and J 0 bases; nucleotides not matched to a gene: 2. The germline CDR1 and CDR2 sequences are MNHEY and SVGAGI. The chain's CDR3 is CASSTGVSTDTQYF. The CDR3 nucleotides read TGTGCCAGCAGTACAGGGGTCAGCACAGATACGCAGTATTTT.

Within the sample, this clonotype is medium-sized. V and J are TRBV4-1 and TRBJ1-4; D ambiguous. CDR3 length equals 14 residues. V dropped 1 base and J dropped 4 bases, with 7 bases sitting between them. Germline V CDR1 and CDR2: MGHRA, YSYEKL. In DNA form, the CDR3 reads TGCGCCAGCAGCCAAGCCGCCCTTAATGAAAAACTGTTTTTT. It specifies CASSQAALNEKLFF.

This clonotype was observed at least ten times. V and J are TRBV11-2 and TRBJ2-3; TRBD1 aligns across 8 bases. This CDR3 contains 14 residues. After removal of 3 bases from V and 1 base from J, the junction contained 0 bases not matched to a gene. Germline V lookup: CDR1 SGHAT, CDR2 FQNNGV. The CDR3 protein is CASSLDRGTDTQYF. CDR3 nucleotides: TGTGCCAGCAGCTTGGACAGGGGCACAGATACGCAGTATTTT.

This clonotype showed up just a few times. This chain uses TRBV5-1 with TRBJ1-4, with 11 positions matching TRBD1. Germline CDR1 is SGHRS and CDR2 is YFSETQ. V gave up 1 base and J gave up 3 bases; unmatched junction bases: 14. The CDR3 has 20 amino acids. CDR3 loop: CASSLWGIRDRGTSNEKLFF. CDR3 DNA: TGCGCCAGCAGCTTGTGGGGGATCCGGGACAGGGGGACATCTAATGAAAAACTGTTTTTT.